The 29 T cell receptor beta chains listed next were all sequenced from one sample in a study of tumor-infiltrating lymphocytes in primary liver carcinoma. The template, about 500 ng total RNA, yielded TCR beta cDNA made with a constant-region primer. Employing slightly modified ARM-PCR, three nested multiplex PCR rounds were run, and these gave rise to the TCR beta libraries. The first two PCR rounds used TRBV1-TRBV30 forward primers with a C-beta reverse primer, around 10 cycles each. TCRdb re-called the multiplex PCR reads with MiXCR, one entry per CDR3 protein. The data hold about 32,000 distinct CDR3 sequences, with under 75% observed a single time. RNA and DNA were co-extracted from approximately 20-30 mg of unsorted bulk tissue. The sample taken for sequencing was liver tumor tissue from sampling region 4. This sample's subset: tumor region T4, right-lateral pole. The origin of the receptors is a man aged 35 to 55 with primary liver carcinoma and hepatitis B virus infection.

Worth noting for this clonotype: Given the absence of the conserved phenylalanine or tryptophan at the CDR3 end, a read error is likely. The limits of the CDR3 on the DNA are not certain, so only TCRdb's listed CDR3 is given. J is TRBJ2-2 and V is TRBV11-1. Germline CDR1 SGHAT, CDR2 FQDESV (reference sequence). Inclusive of both ends, the CDR3 amounts to 13 amino acids. CDR3 residues: CASSFWDTGELFI.

Concerning this clonotype itself: The germline gene is not matched at one end of the junction; a read error may be the cause. J is TRBJ2-3 and V is TRBV10-2; D uncertain. The CDR3 consists of 11 residues. The germline gives CDR1 WSHSY, CDR2 SAAADI. The CDR3 nucleotides read TGCGCCAGCAGTCGCACAGATACGCAATATTTT. Its translation is CASSRTDTQYF.

A word on this clonotype: The final CDR3 position lacks the conserved phenylalanine or tryptophan, pointing to a likely read error. No DNA is shown, since the ends of the CDR3 on it are uncertain; the CDR3 is the one TCRdb lists. The CDR3 region is CASSLAGTIRWQYS. The V gene is TRBV28, the J gene TRBJ2-7; the table gives TRBD1 as D, unverified against the DNA. Including both end residues, the CDR3 is 14 amino acids long. The germline CDR1 and CDR2 sequences are MDHEN and SYDVKM.

This chain links TRBV19 with TRBJ2-7; D may match TRBD1 or TRBD2 (5 bases each). V lost 3 bases to trimming and J lost 3 bases, with 15 bases between them. The CDR3 runs 15 residues. Per germline, CDR1 LNHDA and CDR2 SQIVND (reference sequence). CDR3 in amino acids: CASSMADGAGYEQYF. CDR3 DNA: TGTGCCAGTAGTATGGCGGACGGGGCTGGCTACGAGCAGTACTTC. Looking up the rest from reference TRBV19 and TRBJ2-7 gives the full variable domain: DGGITQSPKYLFRKEGQNVTLSCEQNLNHDAMYWYRQDPGQGLRLIYYSQIVNDFQKGDIAEGYSVSREKKESFPLTVTSAQKNPTAFYLCASSMADGAGYEQYFGPGTRLTVT.

As for this clonotype: Compared with germline, one end of the junction differs, possibly owing to a read error. The chain couples TRBV11-2 to TRBJ1-4; D remains unclear. The length of the CDR3 is 13 residues. Germline CDR1 SGHAT, CDR2 FQNNGV. CDR3 residues: CTSSLGLAEKLFF. The CDR3 DNA is TGTACCAGCAGCTTAGGGCTAGCCGAAAAACTGTTTTTT.

This sequence joins TRBV11-3 and TRBJ2-3; D may correspond to TRBD1 or TRBD2 (6 bases each). The CDR3 is made up of 13 amino acids. V shed 10 bases and J shed 5 bases, with 16 bases lying between them. Germline CDR1 and CDR2: SGHNT and YENEEA. The CDR3 loop is CAISLGGIDTQYF. In DNA form, the CDR3 reads TGTGCCATCAGTTTGGGGGGCATAGATACGCAGTATTTT.

This clonotype rates as medium-sized. The chain combines TRBV6-2 or TRBV6-3 with TRBJ2-2; TRBD2 matches 7 bases. Germline CDR1 is MNHEY and CDR2 is SVGEGT. With 8 bases clipped from V and 7 bases from J, the junction kept 4 bases outside the gene matches. The CDR3 is 12 residues long. The CDR3 spells CASCREVGELFF. The CDR3 DNA follows: TGTGCCAGCTGCCGGGAGGTCGGGGAGCTGTTTTTT.

As regards this clonotype: The junction departs from germline at one end; a sequencing error may be responsible. Here the CDR3 reads CTSTRAGGQETQYF. The CDR3 DNA sequence: TGTACCAGCACTCGAGCGGGAGGACAAGAGACCCAGTACTTC. The rearrangement joins TRBV11-2 to TRBJ2-5; 9 bases agree with TRBD2. This CDR3 region has 14 residues. Germline lookup yields CDR1 SGHAT and CDR2 FQNNGV.

Of note for this clonotype: The junction shows a germline mismatch at one end, possibly a read error. CDR3 DNA: TGTGCCAACAGCTTCCCCTCCCATAATGAGCAGTTCTTC. Residues: CANSFPSHNEQFF. The chain combines TRBV5-4 with TRBJ2-1; D gene ambiguous. The CDR3 runs 13 residues. Germline lookup yields CDR1 SGHNT and CDR2 YYREEE (reference sequence).

This clonotype was counted a few times. The final CDR3 position lacks the conserved phenylalanine or tryptophan, pointing to a likely read error. This chain links TRBV29-1 with TRBJ2-1, with 9 bases that match TRBD2. The CDR3 length is 15 residues. In germline, CDR1 is SQVTM, CDR2 ANQGSEA. The CDR3 nucleotides are TGCAGTGTTGAGGTGGGCGGGAGGGCCAGCGGTGAGCAGTTCTTA. Protein sequence: CSVEVGGRASGEQFL.

Regarding this clonotype: Germline is not matched at one junction end, which may reflect a read error. This chain connects TRBV25-1 to TRBJ2-7; D tentatively fits TRBD1 or TRBD2 (5 bases each). The germline V gene encodes CDR1 MGHDK and CDR2 SYGVNS. The CDR3 has 14 residues. The chain's CDR3 is CASSEGEKPYEQYF. DNA for the CDR3: TGTGCCAGCAGTGAGGGGGAGAAGCCCTACGAGCAATACTTC.

Worth noting for this clonotype: Relative to the germline gene, one junction end is altered; a read error may explain this. V and J are TRBV5-1 and TRBJ2-4; D is perhaps TRBD1 or TRBD2 (7 bases each). The CDR3 contains 17 residues. Germline V CDR1 and CDR2: SGHRS, YFSETQ. CDR3 protein: CVSSLGGTDLAKDIQYF. CDR3 DNA: TGCGTCAGCAGCTTGGGAGGGACAGACCTAGCCAAAGACATTCAGTACTTC.

A note on this clonotype: A much larger clonotype is one base distant, so this may be a read error. The chain is built from TRBV19 and TRBJ1-5; D gene ambiguous. Trimming took off 5 bases at V and 4 bases at J, with 9 bases between the two ends. Germline V CDR1 and CDR2: LNHDA, SQIVND (reference sequence). The CDR3 runs 13 residues. This CDR3 is CASSEVANQPQHF. The DNA of the CDR3 is TGTGCCAGTAGTGAGGTAGCTAATCAGCCCCAGCATTTT.

As regards this clonotype: Because the CDR3 is missing its conserved closing phenylalanine or tryptophan, this is likely a read error. The chain joins TRBV11-1 to TRBJ2-4; 8 bases are shared with TRBD2. Germline-derived CDR1 and CDR2 are SGHAT and FQDESV (reference sequence). CDR3 length equals 17 residues. CDR3 nucleotides: TGTGCCAGCACCTTTCCCGGGACTAGTGGGGCCAAAAACGTTCAGTACTTA. It codes for CASTFPGTSGAKNVQYL.

This clonotype is judged medium-sized. The chain carries TRBV7-8 and TRBJ2-1; 10 positions agree with TRBD2. V trimming: 6 bases; J trimming: 8 bases; junction bases outside the gene matches: 10. This CDR3 has 15 amino acids. Per the germline V gene, CDR1 is SGHVS and CDR2 is FQNEAQ. The CDR3 DNA reads as TGTGCCAGCAGACTTACTAGCGGGATAAGCTATGAGCAGTTCTTC. Amino acids: CASRLTSGISYEQFF. Combining the CDR3 with reference TRBV7-8 and TRBJ2-1 gives the whole variable domain GAGVSQSPRYKVAKRGQDVALRCDPISGHVSLFWYQQALGQGPEFLTYFQNEAQLDKSGLPSDRFFAERPEGSVSTLKIQRTQQEDSAVYLCASRLTSGISYEQFFGPGTRLTVL.

The chain carries TRBV28 and TRBJ1-2; D possibly corresponds to TRBD1 (6 bases). V lost 5 bases, J lost 4 bases, and 20 bases lay in between. CDR3 size: 16 residues. Per germline, CDR1 MDHEN and CDR2 SYDVKM. CDR3 loop: CASSTPSGTRTYGYTF. The CDR3 nucleotides read TGTGCCAGCAGTACACCCTCCGGGACACGGACCTATGGCTACACCTTC.

Details on this clonotype: One end of the junction is discordant with germline, which a read error may explain. J is TRBJ2-3 and V is TRBV12-5; D may be TRBD2 (6 bases). This CDR3 has 16 amino acids. From germline, CDR1 is LGHNT and CDR2 FRNRAP. The CDR3 DNA sequence: TGTACTAGTGGTTTTGTACATGGCGGGAAAGGAGATACGCAGTATTTT. This encodes CTSGFVHGGKGDTQYF.

The rearrangement uses TRBV29-1 and TRBJ2-3, with TRBD2 matching over 8 bases. With V trimmed by 6 bases and J by 4 bases, 9 bases remained unmatched. The CDR3 covers 14 residues. Germline values: CDR1 SQVTM, CDR2 ANQGSEA. The DNA of the CDR3 is TGCAGCGTGAGGGTCGGCGGGAGGCCAGATACGCAGTATTTT. Protein sequence: CSVRVGGRPDTQYF.

Remarks on this clonotype: The junction differs from germline at one of its ends, possibly a read error. J is TRBJ2-4 and V is TRBV11-1; 9 bases line up with TRBD1. The CDR3 is made up of 17 amino acids. Looked up from germline, CDR1 is SGHAT and CDR2 is FQDESV (reference sequence). The CDR3 loop is CTSSSSGQGVSKNIQYF. CDR3 bases: TGTACCAGCAGCTCTTCGGGACAGGGAGTATCAAAAAACATTCAGTACTTC.

As regards this clonotype: The conserved closing phenylalanine or tryptophan is absent in this CDR3, likely reflecting a read error. J is TRBJ2-7 and V is TRBV5-1; no clear D. The germline V and J ends were trimmed by 1 base and 0 bases, with 8 bases remaining between them. The CDR3 extends over 14 amino acids. Germline V CDR1 and CDR2: SGHRS, YFSETQ. The CDR3 DNA follows: TGCGCCAGCAGCTTGTATCCAAGCTCCTACGAGCAGTACCTC. It codes for CASSLYPSSYEQYL.

Comment on this clonotype: The conserved phenylalanine or tryptophan is not found at the CDR3 terminus, so this likely reflects a read error. The rearrangement joins TRBV11-3 to TRBJ1-1, with D possibly being TRBD1 (5 bases). Germline CDR1 and CDR2: SGHNT and YENEEA. The V and J ends lost 5 bases and 9 bases respectively, with 16 bases between them. The CDR3 is made up of 13 amino acids. CDR3 bases: TGTGCCAGCAGCACTCGACAGAGGGCTAAAGCTTTCCTT. Its protein is CASSTRQRAKAFL.

In regard to this clonotype: One end of the junction varies from germline; a read error may be responsible. The chain has TRBV11-3 and TRBJ1-1; D ambiguous. The CDR3 is 13 amino acids. Germline loops: CDR1 SGHNT, CDR2 YENEEA. CDR3 amino acids: CASSLADNAEAFF. DNA of the CDR3: TGTGCAAGCAGCTTAGCAGATAACGCTGAAGCTTTCTTT.

Worth noting for this clonotype: The junction does not match germline at one end; this may be a read error. J is TRBJ2-5 and V is TRBV20-1, with D hard to call. CDR3 length: 16 amino acids. Per germline, CDR1 DFQATT and CDR2 SNEGSKA (reference sequence). The CDR3 coding sequence is TGCAATGCTAGAGATCCCAGCCTAGGATTTCAAGAGACCCAGTACTTC. Its translation: CNARDPSLGFQETQYF.

Concerning this clonotype: No conserved phenylalanine or tryptophan ends this CDR3, so it is likely a read error. This CDR3 reads CCVEVSGRASGEQFL. CDR3 coding DNA: TGCTGCGTTGAGGTGAGCGGGAGGGCCAGCGGTGAGCAGTTCTTA. This chain links TRBV29-1 with TRBJ2-1; 10 bases map to TRBD2. The germline gives CDR1 SQVTM, CDR2 ANQGSEA. This CDR3 comprises 15 residues.

Worth noting for this clonotype: One end of the junction fails to match germline, which may point to a read error. This chain joins TRBV12-3 or TRBV12-4 and TRBJ2-5, with D maybe TRBD2 (5 bases). The CDR3 runs 13 residues. In DNA form, the CDR3 reads TGTGTCAGCGGAGAGGGCCGCAGAGAGAGCCAGTACTTC. Translated: CVSGEGRRESQYF.

Comments on this clonotype: The junction departs from germline at one end; a sequencing error may be responsible. V usage is TRBV4-2 and J usage is TRBJ2-7, with D maybe TRBD2 (7 bases). The CDR3 runs 15 residues. Germline values: CDR1 LGHNA, CDR2 YNFKEQ. The CDR3 here is CASNQDSGWDNEQYF. CDR3 nucleotide sequence: TGTGCCAGCAACCAAGATAGCGGGTGGGACAACGAGCAGTATTTC.

For this clonotype: As the CDR3 is not closed by the conserved phenylalanine or tryptophan, this likely results from a read error. V is TRBV4-3 and J is TRBJ2-5, with no clear D. This CDR3 has 13 amino acids. V gave up 3 bases and J gave up 6 bases, with 11 bases separating them. Germline CDR1 and CDR2: LGHNA and YSLEER. In nucleotides, the CDR3 is TGCGCCAGCAGCCAGGACCAACAAAAGACCCAGTACTCC. Encoded protein: CASSQDQQKTQYS.

With respect to this clonotype: The junction departs from germline at one end; a sequencing error may be responsible. This sequence joins TRBV7-2 and TRBJ2-2; 9 bases are shared with TRBD2. The CDR3 contains 16 residues. Germline V gene sequence: CDR1 SGHTA, CDR2 FQGNSA. This CDR3 reads CTSSARLADKTGELFF. The CDR3 bases are TGCACCAGCAGCGCCAGACTAGCGGATAAAACCGGGGAGCTGTTTTTT.

J is TRBJ1-6 and V is TRBV5-4, with TRBD1 matching over 10 bases. V shed 6 bases and J 10 bases; nucleotides not matched to a gene: 1. The CDR3 extends over 12 amino acids. The germline gives CDR1 SGHNT, CDR2 YYREEE (reference sequence). The CDR3 protein is CASMGQGSPLHF. CDR3 sequence (DNA): TGTGCCAGCATGGGACAGGGGTCACCCCTCCACTTT.